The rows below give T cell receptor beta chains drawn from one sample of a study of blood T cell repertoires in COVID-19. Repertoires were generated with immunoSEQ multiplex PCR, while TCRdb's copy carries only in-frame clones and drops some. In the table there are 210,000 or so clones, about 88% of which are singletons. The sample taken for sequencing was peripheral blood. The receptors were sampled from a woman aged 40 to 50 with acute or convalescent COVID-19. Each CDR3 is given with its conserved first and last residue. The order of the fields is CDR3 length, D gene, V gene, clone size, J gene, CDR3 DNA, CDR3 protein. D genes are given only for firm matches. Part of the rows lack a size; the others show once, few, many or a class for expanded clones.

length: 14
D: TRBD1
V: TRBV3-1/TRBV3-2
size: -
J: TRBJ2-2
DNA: TGTGCCAGCAGCCCGGGACAGGGAACCGGGGAGCTGTTTTTT
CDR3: CASSPGQGTGELFF

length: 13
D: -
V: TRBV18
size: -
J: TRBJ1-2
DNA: TGTGCCAGCTCACCAGACGGGAAGGGAGGCTACACCTTC
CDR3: CASSPDGKGGYTF

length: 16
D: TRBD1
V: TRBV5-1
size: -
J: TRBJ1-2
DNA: TGCGCCAGCAGCTTGGCTACCTCGGGACAGAGCTATGGCTACACCTTC
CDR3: CASSLATSGQSYGYTF

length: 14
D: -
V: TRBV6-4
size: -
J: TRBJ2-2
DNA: TGTGCCAGCAGTGACTCGAGTCAGGTCGGGGAGCTGTTTTTT
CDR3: CASSDSSQVGELFF

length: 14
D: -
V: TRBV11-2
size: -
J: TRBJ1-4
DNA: TGTGCCAGCAGCTTAGTTCCGTCCGGTGAAAAACTGTTTTTT
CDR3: CASSLVPSGEKLFF

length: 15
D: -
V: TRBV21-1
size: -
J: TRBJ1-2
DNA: TGTGCCAGCAGCAAAGGCGGGACAGCCTCCTATGGCTACACCTTC
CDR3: CASSKGGTASYGYTF

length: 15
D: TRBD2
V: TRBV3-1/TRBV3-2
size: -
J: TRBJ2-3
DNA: TGTGCCAGCAGCCAAGGGCTAGCGGGGTCGGATACGCAGTATTTT
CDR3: CASSQGLAGSDTQYF

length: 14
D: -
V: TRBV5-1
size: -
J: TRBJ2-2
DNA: TGCGCCAGCCAGGGGATCTCGAACACCGGGGAGCTGTTTTTT
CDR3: CASQGISNTGELFF

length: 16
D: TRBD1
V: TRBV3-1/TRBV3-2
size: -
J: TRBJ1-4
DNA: TGTGCCAGCAGATCCACCCCAGGGGGCGCGTATGAAAAACTGTTTTTT
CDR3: CASRSTPGGAYEKLFF

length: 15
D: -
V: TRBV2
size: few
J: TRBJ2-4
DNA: TGTGCCAGCAGCCCTACTTTACTAGCCAAAAACATTCAGTACTTC
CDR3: CASSPTLLAKNIQYF

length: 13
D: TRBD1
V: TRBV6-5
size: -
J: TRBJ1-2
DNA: TGTGCCAGCAGTCCCCGGACAGGGGGTGGCTACACCTTC
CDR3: CASSPRTGGGYTF

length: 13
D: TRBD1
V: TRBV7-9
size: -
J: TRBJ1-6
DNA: TGTGCCAGCAGCTTAAGCAACGGACAGGTACTCCACTTT
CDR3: CASSLSNGQVLHF

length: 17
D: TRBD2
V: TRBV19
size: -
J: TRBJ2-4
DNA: TGTGCCAGTAGTATAGCTAGCGGGGGACACTTGGAAAACATTCAGTACTTC
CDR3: CASSIASGGHLENIQYF

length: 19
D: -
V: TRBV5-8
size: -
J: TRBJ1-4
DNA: TGTGCCAGCAGCTTAGGGCAGGCAGGGATATTTGCAACTAATGAAAAACTGTTTTTT
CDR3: CASSLGQAGIFATNEKLFF

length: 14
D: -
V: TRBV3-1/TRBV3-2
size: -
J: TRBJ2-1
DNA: TGTGCCAGCAGCCAAAGGGAGGCCTACAATGAGCAGTTCTTC
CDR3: CASSQREAYNEQFF

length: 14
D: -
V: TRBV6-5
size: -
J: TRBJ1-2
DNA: TGTGCCAGCAGCCACTACAGGGAAGGGAATGGCTACACCTTC
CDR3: CASSHYREGNGYTF

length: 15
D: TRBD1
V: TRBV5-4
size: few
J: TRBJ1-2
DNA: TGTGCCAGCAGCTCAGGACAGGCCATTAACTATGGCTACACCTTC
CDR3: CASSSGQAINYGYTF

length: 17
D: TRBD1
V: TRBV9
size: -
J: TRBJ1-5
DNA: TGTGCCAGCAACAGGACAGGGGGCGTCCCTAGCAATCAGCCCCAGCATTTT
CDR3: CASNRTGGVPSNQPQHF

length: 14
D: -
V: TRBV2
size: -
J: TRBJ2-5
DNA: TGTGCCAGCAGGTGGCTGGGCGGGCAAGAGACCCAGTACTTC
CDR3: CASRWLGGQETQYF

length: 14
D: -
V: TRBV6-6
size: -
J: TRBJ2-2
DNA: TGTGCCAGCAGTTACTCAACTGACACCGGGGAGCTGTTTTTT
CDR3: CASSYSTDTGELFF

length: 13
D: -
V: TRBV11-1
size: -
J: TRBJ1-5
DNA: TGTGCCAGCAGCTTATCCGGGGATCAGCCCCAGCATTTT
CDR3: CASSLSGDQPQHF